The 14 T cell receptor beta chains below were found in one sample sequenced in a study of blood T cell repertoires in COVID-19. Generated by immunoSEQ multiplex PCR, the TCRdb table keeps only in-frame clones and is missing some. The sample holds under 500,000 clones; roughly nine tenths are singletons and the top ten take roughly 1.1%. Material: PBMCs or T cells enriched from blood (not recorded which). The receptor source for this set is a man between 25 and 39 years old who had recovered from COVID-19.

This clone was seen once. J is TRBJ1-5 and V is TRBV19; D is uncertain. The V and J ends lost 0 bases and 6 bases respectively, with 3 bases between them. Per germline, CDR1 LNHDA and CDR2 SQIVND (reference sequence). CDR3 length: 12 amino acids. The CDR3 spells CASSIDFQPQHF. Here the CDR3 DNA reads TGTGCCAGTAGTATAGACTTTCAGCCCCAGCATTTT.

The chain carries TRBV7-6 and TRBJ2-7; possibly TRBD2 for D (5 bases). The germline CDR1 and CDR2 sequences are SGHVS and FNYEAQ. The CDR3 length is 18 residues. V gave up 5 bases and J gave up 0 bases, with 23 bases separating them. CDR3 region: CASSGSWGRVPGSYEQYF. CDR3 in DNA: TGTGCCAGCAGCGGGAGTTGGGGTAGAGTCCCGGGCTCCTACGAGCAGTACTTC.

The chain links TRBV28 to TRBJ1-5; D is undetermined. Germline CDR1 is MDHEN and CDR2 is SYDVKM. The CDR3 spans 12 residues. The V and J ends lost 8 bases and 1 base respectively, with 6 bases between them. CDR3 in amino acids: CASLTSNQPQHF. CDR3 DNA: TGTGCCAGCCTAACGAGCAATCAGCCCCAGCATTTT.

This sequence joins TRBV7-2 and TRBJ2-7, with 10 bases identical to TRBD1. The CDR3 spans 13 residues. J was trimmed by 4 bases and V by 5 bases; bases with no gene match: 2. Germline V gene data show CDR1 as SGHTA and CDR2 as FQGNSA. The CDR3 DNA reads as TGTGCCAGCAGCCCGGGACAGGGGTACGAGCAGTACTTC. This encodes CASSPGQGYEQYF.

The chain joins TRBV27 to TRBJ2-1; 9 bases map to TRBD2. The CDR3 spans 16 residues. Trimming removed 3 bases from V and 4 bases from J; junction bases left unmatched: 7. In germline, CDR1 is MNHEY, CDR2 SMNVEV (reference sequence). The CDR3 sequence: CASSFGAGGPYNEQFF. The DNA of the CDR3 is TGTGCCAGCAGTTTCGGTGCGGGAGGGCCATACAATGAGCAGTTCTTC.

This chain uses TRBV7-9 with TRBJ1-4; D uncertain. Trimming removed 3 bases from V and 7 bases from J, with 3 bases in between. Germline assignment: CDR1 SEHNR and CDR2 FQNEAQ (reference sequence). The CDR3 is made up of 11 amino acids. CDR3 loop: CASSFSEKLFF. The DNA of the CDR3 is TGTGCCAGCAGCTTTAGTGAAAAACTGTTTTTT.

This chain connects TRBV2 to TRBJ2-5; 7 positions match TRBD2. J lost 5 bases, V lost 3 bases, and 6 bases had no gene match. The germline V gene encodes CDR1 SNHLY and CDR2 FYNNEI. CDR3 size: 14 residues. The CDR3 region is CASSEWLGGETQYF. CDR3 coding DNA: TGTGCCAGCAGTGAGTGGCTCGGGGGGGAGACCCAGTACTTC.

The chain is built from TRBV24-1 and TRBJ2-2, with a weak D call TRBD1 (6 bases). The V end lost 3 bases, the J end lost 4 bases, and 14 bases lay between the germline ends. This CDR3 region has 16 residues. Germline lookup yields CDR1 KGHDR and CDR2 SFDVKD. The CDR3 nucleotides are TGTGCCACCAGTGATCGTACTACAGGGACCACCGGGGAGCTGTTTTTT. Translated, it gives CATSDRTTGTTGELFF.

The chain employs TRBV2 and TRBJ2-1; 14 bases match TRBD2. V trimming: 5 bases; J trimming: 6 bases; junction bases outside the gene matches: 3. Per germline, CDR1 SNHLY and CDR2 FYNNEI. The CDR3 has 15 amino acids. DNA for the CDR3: TGTGCCAGCAGTCCGGGACTAGCGGGAGCCAATGAGCAGTTCTTC. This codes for CASSPGLAGANEQFF.

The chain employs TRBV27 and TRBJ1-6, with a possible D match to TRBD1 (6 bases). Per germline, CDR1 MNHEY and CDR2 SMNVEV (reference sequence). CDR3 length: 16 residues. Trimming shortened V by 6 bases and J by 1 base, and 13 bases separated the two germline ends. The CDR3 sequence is CASRDPGVSYNSPLHF. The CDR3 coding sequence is TGTGCCAGCAGAGATCCAGGGGTATCCTATAATTCACCCCTCCACTTT.

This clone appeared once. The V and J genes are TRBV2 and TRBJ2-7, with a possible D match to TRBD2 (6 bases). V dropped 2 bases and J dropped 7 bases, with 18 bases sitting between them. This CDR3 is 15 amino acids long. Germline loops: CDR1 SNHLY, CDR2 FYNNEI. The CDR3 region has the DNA TGTGCCAGCAGTGAATGGGCAACCCGGGCGGGGGAGCAGTACTTC. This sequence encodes CASSEWATRAGEQYF. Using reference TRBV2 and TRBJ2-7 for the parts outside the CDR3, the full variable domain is EPEVTQTPSHQVTQMGQEVILRCVPISNHLYFYWYRQILGQKVEFLVSFYNNEISEKSEIFDDQFSVERPDGSNFTLKIRSTKLEDSAMYFCASSEWATRAGEQYFGPGTRLTVT.

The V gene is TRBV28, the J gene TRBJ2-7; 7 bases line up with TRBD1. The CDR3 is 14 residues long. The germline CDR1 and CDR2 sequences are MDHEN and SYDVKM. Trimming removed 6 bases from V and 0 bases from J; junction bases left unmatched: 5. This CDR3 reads CASRTGPSSYEQYF. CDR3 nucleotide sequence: TGTGCCAGCAGGACAGGGCCCAGCTCCTACGAGCAGTACTTC.

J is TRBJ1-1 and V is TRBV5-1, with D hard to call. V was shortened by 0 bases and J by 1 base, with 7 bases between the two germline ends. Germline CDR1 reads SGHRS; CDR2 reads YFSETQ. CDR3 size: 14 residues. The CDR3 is CASSLERPNTEAFF. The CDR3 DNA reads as TGCGCCAGCAGCTTGGAGCGTCCGAACACTGAAGCTTTCTTT.

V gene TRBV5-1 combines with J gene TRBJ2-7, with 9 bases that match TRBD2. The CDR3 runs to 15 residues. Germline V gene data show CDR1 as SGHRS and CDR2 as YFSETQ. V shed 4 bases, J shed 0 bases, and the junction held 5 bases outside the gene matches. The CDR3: CASSSSGSRSYEQYF. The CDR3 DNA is TGCGCCAGCAGCAGTAGCGGGAGCCGCTCCTACGAGCAGTACTTC. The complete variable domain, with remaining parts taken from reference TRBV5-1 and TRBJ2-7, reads KAGVTQTPRYLIKTRGQQVTLSCSPISGHRSVSWYQQTPGQGLQFLFEYFSETQRNKGNFPGRFSGRQFSNSRSEMNVSTLELGDSALYLCASSSSGSRSYEQYFGPGTRLTVT.